One and the same sample provided the 4 T cell receptor beta chains below, sequenced in a study of blood T cells in healthy people across ages. For the second PCR, which ran for about 7 to 11 cycles, a sample-barcoded 5' primer and a J-beta primer mix were used. TCRdb passed the 5' RACE reads through MiXCR, listing each CDR3 protein once. The sample yields around 1.1 million distinct CDR3 sequences, 30% to 40% seen once. Sequences were obtained from blood. Receptor source: a man between 18 and 29 years old in good health.

The chain combines TRBV13 with TRBJ1-1; TRBD1 might be the D (6 bases). CDR3 length: 13 residues. Germline lookup yields CDR1 PRHDT and CDR2 FYEKMQ (reference sequence). The CDR3 DNA follows: TGTGCGTGTTCGGGGGGCGCAGGTCCTGAAGCTTTCTTT. It codes for CACSGGAGPEAFF.

The V and J genes are TRBV27 and TRBJ1-6, with D hard to call. V shed 5 bases and J shed 0 bases, with 5 bases lying between them. Looked up from germline, CDR1 is MNHEY and CDR2 is SMNVEV (reference sequence). CDR3 length: 14 amino acids. In nucleotides, the CDR3 is TGTGCCAGCAGTCGCGACTCCTATAATTCACCCCTCCACTTT. Translation gives CASSRDSYNSPLHF.

In regard to this clonotype: One end of the junction varies from germline; a read error may be responsible. V usage is TRBV7-9 and J usage is TRBJ1-6, with 7 bases fitting TRBD1. Germline CDR1 reads SEHNR; CDR2 reads FQNEAQ (reference sequence). The CDR3 consists of 15 residues. CDR3 bases: TGCGCCAACAGCCACCCGGACAGGACTAATTCACCCCTCCACTTT. This gives the protein CANSHPDRTNSPLHF.

This chain links TRBV29-1 with TRBJ1-5; possible D gene TRBD1, 5 bases. The germline CDR1 and CDR2 sequences are SQVTM and ANQGSEA. Trimming removed 1 base from V and 2 bases from J, with 9 bases in between. This CDR3 spans 14 amino acids. The CDR3 DNA is TGCAGCGTTGAAGGGGGGGAAGGCAATCAGCCCCAGCATTTT. Protein sequence: CSVEGGEGNQPQHF. Complete variable domain (other parts from reference TRBV29-1 and TRBJ1-5): SAVISQKPSRDICQRGTSLTIQCQVDSQVTMMFWYRQQPGQSLTLIATANQGSEATYESGFVIDKFPISRPNLTFSTLTVSNMSPEDSSIYLCSVEGGEGNQPQHFGDGTRLSIL.